Each of the 3 T cell receptor beta chains below was sequenced from the same sample in a study of T cell repertoires in cytomegalovirus infection. TCRdb re-called the reads through MiXCR, storing one row per CDR3 protein. This table has approximately 990,000 distinct CDR3 sequences, 31% appearing once. The antigens of these receptors remain unknown. The sequences come from cultured CD8+ T cells from PBMCs, collected from culture after CMV antigen stimulation. The origin of the receptors is a human donor in good health (CMV status not recorded). Some clones in this sample may be carry-over from other donors' samples.

This clonotype was counted at least ten times. The rearrangement uses TRBV20-1 and TRBJ1-1; D gene unclear. The germline V gene encodes CDR1 DFQATT and CDR2 SNEGSKA (reference sequence). Trimming stripped 6 bases from V and 1 base from J, with 15 bases between. CDR3 length: 14 amino acids. DNA for the CDR3: TGCAGTGCGTTAAAAAGGACCTCGAACACTGAAGCTTTCTTT. Translation gives CSALKRTSNTEAFF.

V is TRBV28 and J is TRBJ2-5; 7 bases agree with TRBD1. V was clipped by 4 bases and J by 4 bases; unmatched bases: 6. The CDR3 totals 14 residues. Germline V lookup: CDR1 MDHEN, CDR2 SYDVKM. The CDR3 nucleotides read TGTGCCAGCAGTTCCCCGCACAGGGGAGAGACCCAGTACTTC. Protein product: CASSSPHRGETQYF.

Many counts were recorded for this clonotype. The V call is TRBV25-1, the J call TRBJ1-2; D gene unclear. The V and J ends lost 2 bases and 4 bases respectively, with 14 bases between them. CDR3 length: 15 amino acids. CDR1 is MGHDK and CDR2 is SYGVNS in the germline V gene. CDR3 sequence: CASSEGGRAGYGYTF. CDR3 DNA: TGTGCCAGCAGTGAAGGAGGGAGGGCCGGCTATGGCTACACCTTC.